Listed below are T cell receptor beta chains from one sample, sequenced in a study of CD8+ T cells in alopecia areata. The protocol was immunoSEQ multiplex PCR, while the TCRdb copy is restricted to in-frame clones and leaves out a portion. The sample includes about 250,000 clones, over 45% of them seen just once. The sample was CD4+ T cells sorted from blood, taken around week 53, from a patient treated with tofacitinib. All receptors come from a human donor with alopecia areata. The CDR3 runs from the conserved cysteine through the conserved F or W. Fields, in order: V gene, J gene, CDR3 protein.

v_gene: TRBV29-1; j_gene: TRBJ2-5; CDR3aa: CSVKTRRGGTQYF
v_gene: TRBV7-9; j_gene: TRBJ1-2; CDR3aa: CASSSGQSIRGYTF
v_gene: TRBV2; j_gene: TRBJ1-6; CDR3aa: CASSEGGLDNSPLHF
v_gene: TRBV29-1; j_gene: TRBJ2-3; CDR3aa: CSVEDPRLATDTQYF
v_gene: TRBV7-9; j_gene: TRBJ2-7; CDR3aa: CASSLNRDTYEQYF
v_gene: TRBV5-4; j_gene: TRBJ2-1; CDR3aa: CASSPSLAGLLYNEQFF
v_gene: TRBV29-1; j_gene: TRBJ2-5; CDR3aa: CSVEGLGIQETQYF
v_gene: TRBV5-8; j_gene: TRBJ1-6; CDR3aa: CASSLGDRGSSPLHF
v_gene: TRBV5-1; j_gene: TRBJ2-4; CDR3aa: CASSLGGGGNIQYF
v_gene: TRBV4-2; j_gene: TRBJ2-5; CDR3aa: CASSQEETQYF
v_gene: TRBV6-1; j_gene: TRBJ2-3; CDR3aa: CASSGTTTDTQYF
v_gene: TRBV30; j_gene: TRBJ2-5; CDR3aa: CAWTLPVGGVLPQETQYF
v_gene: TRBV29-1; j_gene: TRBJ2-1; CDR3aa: CSGQLDEQFF
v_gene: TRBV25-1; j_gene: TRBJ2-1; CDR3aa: CASSEVGVNEQFF
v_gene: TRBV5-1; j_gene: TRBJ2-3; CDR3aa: CASSLAGTDTQYF
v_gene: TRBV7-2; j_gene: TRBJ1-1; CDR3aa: CASSLAGPEAFF
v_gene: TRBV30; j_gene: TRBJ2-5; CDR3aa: CAWTPLLGAGSKTQYF
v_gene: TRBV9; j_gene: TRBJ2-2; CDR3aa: CASSLGGHGPGELFF
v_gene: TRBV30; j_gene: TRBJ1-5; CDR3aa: CAWSVAGSSNQPQHF
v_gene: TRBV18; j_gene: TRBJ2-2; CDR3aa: CASSPLQENTGELFF
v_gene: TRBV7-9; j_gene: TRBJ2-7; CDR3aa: CASSLAPPYEQYF
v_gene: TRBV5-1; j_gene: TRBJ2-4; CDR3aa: CASSPGGSDIQYF
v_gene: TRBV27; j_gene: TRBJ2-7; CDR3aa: CASSSQTSGGSSYEQYF
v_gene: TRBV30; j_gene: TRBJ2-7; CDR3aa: CAWSVLWGTDEQYF
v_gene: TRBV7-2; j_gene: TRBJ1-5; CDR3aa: CASSLGRGQPQHF
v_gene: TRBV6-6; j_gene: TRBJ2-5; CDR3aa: CASRRHGGQETQYF
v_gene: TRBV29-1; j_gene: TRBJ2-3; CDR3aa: CSVRTGAGDTQYF
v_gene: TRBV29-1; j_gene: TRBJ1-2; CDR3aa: CSVAVGGNYGYTF
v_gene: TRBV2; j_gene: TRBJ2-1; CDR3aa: CASSVQWDEQFF
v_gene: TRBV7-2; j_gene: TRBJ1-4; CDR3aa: CASRQYATNEKLFF